One and the same sample provided the 17 T cell receptor beta chains below, sequenced in a study of blood T cell repertoires in COVID-19. Generated by immunoSEQ multiplex PCR, the TCRdb table keeps only in-frame clones and is missing some. The sample holds more than 40,000 clones, around 83% seen once. The sample taken for sequencing was PBMCs or T cells enriched from blood (not recorded which). The receptors derive from a woman aged 45-65 years who had recovered from COVID-19.

This chain links TRBV7-2 with TRBJ1-3; weak D call: TRBD1 (5 bases). The germline CDR1 and CDR2 sequences are SGHTA and FQGNSA. The CDR3 runs to 14 residues. V was cut by 2 bases and J by 4 bases, with 9 bases left in between. The CDR3 coding sequence is TGTGCCAGCAGCTTAATCAGGGCGGGAAACACCATATATTTT. Translating it yields CASSLIRAGNTIYF.

V and J are TRBV30 and TRBJ1-5; 7 positions agree with TRBD1. Trimming took 8 bases from V and 4 from J; bases not matched to a gene: 11. Germline loops: CDR1 GTSNPN, CDR2 SVGIG (reference sequence). CDR3 length: 14 residues. The CDR3 reads CAGNRDSLNQPQHF. The CDR3 region has the DNA TGTGCCGGGAACCGGGACAGCCTAAATCAGCCCCAGCATTTT.

The CDR3 nucleotides read TGTGCCACCAGCAGAGATCAGGTACAGGGTAGTAGCTACACCTTC. It codes for CATSRDQVQGSSYTF. The chain joins TRBV15 to TRBJ1-2; weak D call: TRBD1 (6 bases). Looked up from germline, CDR1 is LNHNV and CDR2 is YYDKDF (reference sequence). The CDR3 runs to 15 residues. Trimming took off 0 bases at V and 9 bases at J, with 17 bases between the two ends.

V and J are TRBV19 and TRBJ1-2; 7 bases are a match to TRBD1. CDR1 is LNHDA and CDR2 is SQIVND in the germline V gene (reference sequence). This CDR3 contains 14 residues. The V and J ends lost 9 bases and 3 bases, in that order; junction bases with no gene match: 10. The CDR3 sequence is CASRERQGDYGYTF. DNA for the CDR3: TGTGCCAGCCGAGAAAGACAGGGAGACTATGGCTACACCTTC.

V usage is TRBV2 and J usage is TRBJ1-2; D unclear. The CDR3 covers 14 residues. With 5 bases removed from V and 1 base from J, the gap between germline ends came to 11 bases. The germline gives CDR1 SNHLY, CDR2 FYNNEI. The CDR3 DNA reads TGTGCCAGCAGTTTGGAGGGAATTAACTATGGCTACACCTTC. Translating it yields CASSLEGINYGYTF. The whole variable domain, remainder taken from reference TRBV2 and TRBJ1-2, is EPEVTQTPSHQVTQMGQEVILRCVPISNHLYFYWYRQILGQKVEFLVSFYNNEISEKSEIFDDQFSVERPDGSNFTLKIRSTKLEDSAMYFCASSLEGINYGYTFGSGTRLTVV.

The chain uses TRBV4-3 and TRBJ2-1, with TRBD2 identical over 12 bases. The germline gives CDR1 LGHNA, CDR2 YSLEER. The CDR3 runs to 17 residues. V shed 0 bases and J 8 bases; nucleotides not matched to a gene: 8. The CDR3 region is CASSQESLAGGPYEQFF. Written as DNA, the CDR3 is TGCGCCAGCAGCCAAGAAAGTCTAGCGGGAGGGCCTTATGAGCAGTTCTTC.

CDR3 residues: CASSLGRVYGYTF. CDR3 nucleotide sequence: TGCGCCAGCAGCTTGGGGCGGGTTTATGGCTACACCTTC. V gene TRBV5-1 combines with J gene TRBJ1-2; D unclear. Germline V gene data show CDR1 as SGHRS and CDR2 as YFSETQ. Trimming removed 0 bases at V and 5 bases at J, with 8 bases between. The CDR3 length is 13 residues.

The genes are TRBV18 and TRBJ1-4; 9 bases match TRBD1. CDR1 KGHSH and CDR2 LQKENI come from the germline V gene. V dropped 0 bases and J dropped 8; count of bases not matched to a gene: 13. The CDR3 length is 18 residues. CDR3 sequence reads: CASSPPNHEGQGGEKLFF. The DNA of the CDR3 is TGTGCCAGCTCACCACCGAATCACGAGGGACAGGGTGGGGAAAAACTGTTTTTT.

In DNA, the CDR3 is TGTGCCAGCAGCGCTCAGACAGGGAGCTCCTATAATTCACCCCTCCACTTT. Translating gives CASSAQTGSSYNSPLHF. The chain combines TRBV9 with TRBJ1-6; TRBD1 matches 7 bases. This CDR3 region has 17 residues. CDR1 SGDLS and CDR2 YYNGEE come from the germline V gene. V gave up 3 bases and J gave up 0 bases; unmatched junction bases: 6.

The CDR3 sequence is CASSLGQQNTEAFF. CDR3 DNA sequence: TGTGCCAGCAGCTTGGGACAGCAGAACACTGAAGCTTTCTTT. The genes are TRBV5-6 and TRBJ1-1; D is perhaps TRBD1 (5 bases). This CDR3 contains 14 residues. Trimming left V 0 bases short and J 1 base short, with 7 bases between. Germline lookup yields CDR1 SGHDT and CDR2 YYEEEE.

The rearrangement joins TRBV19 to TRBJ2-1, with D perhaps TRBD1 (6 bases). The CDR3 contains 13 residues. V was cut by 7 bases and J by 2 bases, with 9 bases left in between. In germline, CDR1 is LNHDA, CDR2 SQIVND (reference sequence). The CDR3 here is CASMDRTYNEQFF. CDR3 in DNA: TGTGCCAGTATGGACAGAACCTACAATGAGCAGTTCTTC. The variable domain in full, completed from reference TRBV19 and TRBJ2-1, reads DGGITQSPKYLFRKEGQNVTLSCEQNLNHDAMYWYRQDPGQGLRLIYYSQIVNDFQKGDIAEGYSVSREKKESFPLTVTSAQKNPTAFYLCASMDRTYNEQFFGPGTRLTVL.

This clone has a single count. This sequence joins TRBV29-1 and TRBJ2-1; D gene unclear. CDR3 length: 13 residues. V was trimmed by 6 bases and J by 10 bases, leaving 19 bases between them. Germline values: CDR1 SQVTM, CDR2 ANQGSEA. The CDR3 DNA follows: TGCAGCGTAACTCGCCCCAATCGCCGCGAGCAGTTCTTC. Translated, it gives CSVTRPNRREQFF.

V is TRBV5-1 and J is TRBJ1-6, with D possibly matching TRBD1 (5 bases). With 0 bases removed from V and 9 bases from J, the gap between germline ends came to 13 bases. This CDR3 has 15 amino acids. In germline, CDR1 is SGHRS, CDR2 YFSETQ. CDR3 coding DNA: TGCGCCAGCAGCTTGGCCGGGGGGGGACGTTCACCCCTCCACTTT. Translation: CASSLAGGGRSPLHF.

The chain couples TRBV6-6 to TRBJ2-7, with D maybe TRBD2 (5 bases). Germline V CDR1 and CDR2: MNHNY, SVGAGI (reference sequence). The CDR3 contains 14 residues. V gave up 7 bases and J gave up 6 bases, with 19 bases separating them. The CDR3 sequence: CASTLWELTGEQYF. The DNA of the CDR3 is TGTGCCAGCACCCTCTGGGAGCTGACGGGCGAGCAGTACTTC.

The chain recombines TRBV18 with TRBJ1-3; 8 bases match TRBD1. There are 15 residues in the CDR3. V lost 8 bases and J lost 2; bases outside the gene matches: 8. Germline CDR1 KGHSH, CDR2 LQKENI. The CDR3 bases are TGTGCCAGCCTCACGCAGGGGGCGCCTGGAAACACCATATATTTT. This sequence encodes CASLTQGAPGNTIYF.

Only one count was recorded for this clone. The V and J genes are TRBV5-1 and TRBJ2-2; 11 bases agree with TRBD1. Germline V CDR1 and CDR2: SGHRS, YFSETQ. The CDR3 is 15 amino acids. V lost 7 bases to trimming and J lost 7 bases; unmatched junction nucleotides: 9. The CDR3 spells CASSPGQGAGGELFF. DNA of the CDR3: TGCGCCAGCTCTCCTGGACAGGGGGCAGGCGGGGAGCTGTTTTTT.

This chain uses TRBV19 with TRBJ1-1; no clear D. Germline V CDR1 and CDR2: LNHDA, SQIVND (reference sequence). The CDR3 length is 14 residues. The V end was cut by 4 bases, the J end by 0 bases, with 9 bases between. This CDR3 reads CASSKQHMNTEAFF. CDR3 in DNA: TGTGCCAGTAGTAAACAGCACATGAACACTGAAGCTTTCTTT.